This TCR beta chain is from a study of blood T cells in healthy people across ages. The donors, healthy Caucasians from Russia, were aged roughly 6 to 90. Donors each provided about 9.5 milliliters of peripheral blood. A sample-barcoded 5' primer and a J-beta primer mix were used in a second PCR of about 6 to 12 cycles. Each cDNA molecule received a tag from a template-switch adaptor that had 12 random nucleotides. Any given sample supplied a minimum of 2.5 million CDR3-containing paired-end reads. Each CDR3 protein is one row after TCRdb ran MiXCR on the 5' RACE reads. This table holds approximately 830,000 distinct CDR3 sequences, around 62% found once. The CDR3 is made up of 16 amino acids. After removal of 5 bases from V and 2 bases from J, the junction contained 5 bases not matched to a gene. The germline V gene has CDR1 ENHRY and CDR2 SYGVKD.

The TCR was taken from a man aged 25 to 45 in good health. The sequenced material came from blood. The rearrangement links TRBV10-3 to TRBJ2-1; 11 bases line up with TRBD2. The CDR3 loop is CAISPRLAGPYNEQFF. CDR3 sequence (DNA): TGTGCCATCAGTCCCAGACTAGCGGGGCCCTACAATGAGCAGTTCTTC.